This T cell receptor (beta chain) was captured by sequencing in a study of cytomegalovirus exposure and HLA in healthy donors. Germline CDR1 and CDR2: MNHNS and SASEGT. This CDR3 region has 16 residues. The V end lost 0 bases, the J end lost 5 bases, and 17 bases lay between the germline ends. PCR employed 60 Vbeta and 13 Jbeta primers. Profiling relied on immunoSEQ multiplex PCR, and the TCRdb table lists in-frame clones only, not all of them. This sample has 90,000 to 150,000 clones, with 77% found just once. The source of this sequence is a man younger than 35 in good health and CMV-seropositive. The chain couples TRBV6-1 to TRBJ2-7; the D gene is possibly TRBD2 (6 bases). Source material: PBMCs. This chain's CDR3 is CASSEAGGAGSHEQYF. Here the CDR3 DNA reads TGTGCCAGCAGTGAAGCCGGAGGGGCAGGGTCCCACGAGCAGTACTTC.